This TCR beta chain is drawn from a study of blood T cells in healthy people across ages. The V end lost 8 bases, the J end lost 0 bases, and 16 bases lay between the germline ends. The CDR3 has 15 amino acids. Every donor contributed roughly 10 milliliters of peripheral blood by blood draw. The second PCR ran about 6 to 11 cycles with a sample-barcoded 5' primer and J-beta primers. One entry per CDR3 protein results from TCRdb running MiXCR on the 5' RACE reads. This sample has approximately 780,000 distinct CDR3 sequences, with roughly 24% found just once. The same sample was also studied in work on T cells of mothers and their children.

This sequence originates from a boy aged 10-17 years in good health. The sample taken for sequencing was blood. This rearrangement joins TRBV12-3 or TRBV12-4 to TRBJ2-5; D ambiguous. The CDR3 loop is CASSKRQPYQETQYF. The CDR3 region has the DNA TGTGCCAGCTCGAAACGTCAACCTTACCAAGAGACCCAGTACTTC.